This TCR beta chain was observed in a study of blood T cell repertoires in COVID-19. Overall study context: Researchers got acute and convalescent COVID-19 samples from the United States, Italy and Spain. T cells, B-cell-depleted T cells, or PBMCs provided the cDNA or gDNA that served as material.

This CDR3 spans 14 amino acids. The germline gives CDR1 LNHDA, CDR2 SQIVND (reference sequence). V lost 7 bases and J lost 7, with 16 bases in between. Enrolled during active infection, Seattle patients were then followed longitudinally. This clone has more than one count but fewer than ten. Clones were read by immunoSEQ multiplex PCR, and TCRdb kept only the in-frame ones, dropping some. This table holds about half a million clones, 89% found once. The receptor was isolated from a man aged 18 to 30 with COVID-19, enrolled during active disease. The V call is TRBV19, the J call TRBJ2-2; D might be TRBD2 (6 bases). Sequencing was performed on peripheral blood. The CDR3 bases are TGTGCCAGTACCCCGGGACTTTGGGGCGGGGAGCTGTTTTTT. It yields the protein CASTPGLWGGELFF.